This T cell receptor beta chain was identified during a study of cytomegalovirus exposure and HLA in healthy donors (dated by TCRdb to about 2017). Regarding the complete study: In an earlier analysis of roughly 590 of the donors, 276 Gb of sequence data and approximately 120 million unique TCR beta sequences from roughly 190 million T cells were reported. The study aimed to test whether cataloging public T cell receptors could reveal signatures of past pathogen exposure. The study used immunosequencing to profile the T cell repertoires of more than 650 subjects and linked those repertoires to cytomegalovirus serostatus. HLA typing included class I and class II loci at four-digit resolution. On average, 235,054 unique TCR beta nucleotide sequences were sequenced per donor among 300 to 500 genotyped donors of the cohort, with roughly 20% of those sequences being non-productive. Donor age, sex, ethnicity and CMV serostatus were compiled together with the repertoire data. Among the approximately 400 genotyped donors, around 79% belonged to the genetic ancestry cluster associated with self-reported Caucasian donors. Every discovery cohort repertoire had been produced on one sequencing platform. To predict cytomegalovirus infection status, the study combined high-throughput TCR immunosequencing, statistical association of individual TCRs with disease status, and machine learning. The number of donors typed differed by locus, with 629-630 for A, B, C, DRB1 and DQB1, 522 for DQA1, 606 for DPA1, and approximately 470 for DPB1. Approximately 310 gigabases of sequencing data and roughly 90 million unique TCR sequences were included in an early release covering 550 to 650 HLA-typed donors. In an earlier analysis of roughly 600 of the donors, high-throughput TCR beta sequencing was used to judge whether each TCR beta V gene segment behaved as functional or pseudogenic. A later analysis re-examined previously published TCR beta repertoires from 610 or so donors and added high-resolution HLA genotyping to investigate patterns of TCR occurrence. Rather than using new phenotypic data, the later analysis identified candidate immune exposures from TCR beta sequences and from how often those sequences occurred across donors. A later genetic analysis used genome-wide SNP genotypes for about three fifths of the 666 donors, treating that subset as a discovery cohort. In addition to the first cohort of about 650 subjects, a separate validation cohort of 120 different subjects was used. Several DR-DQ haplotypes were treated as single units for association and clustering because of strong linkage in the cohort. Study-wide conclusions, independent of this receptor: V-gene and J-gene trimming of TCR beta chains was associated with a missense DCLRE1C variant in a later genetic analysis, and the association was replicated in an independent cohort. A cluster of highly shared sequence variants was judged likely to be a technical artifact of the sequencing pipeline. It was suggested by the authors that the approach could potentially be generalized to other disease states and immunological phenotypes. Because counts were too low, seventeen rarely observed V segments, including chromosome 9 orphons, were excluded from the earlier analysis of 500 to 700 of the donors. A later analysis associated 16,951 TCR beta sequences with specific HLA alleles at a false discovery rate of 0.05. Strong co-occurrence of HLA alleles, especially DR and DQ, made assigning TCR associations to individual alleles difficult. Some IMGT-functional V segments, including TRBV6-2 and TRBV6-3, could not be told apart with the 87-base-pair reads, so those segments were excluded. A total of some 180 TCR beta chains were listed by the study as associated with cytomegalovirus. In a later analysis, most CMV-associated TCR beta chains were found to appear HLA-restricted, with HLA associations seemingly driven largely by CMV exposure. Correlated functional status among segregating V segments might be attributable to linkage disequilibrium, but an unknown experimental factor could not be ruled out. Compared with equally common non-associated chains, HLA-associated TCR beta chains in a later analysis were more clonally expanded and had lower generation probabilities. Cytomegalovirus status was reported to be diagnosed by the classifier with high specificity and sensitivity in both the original and validation cohorts. Only TCR beta chains were sequenced in this cohort, and the absence of alpha or paired-chain data limited detectable features. In vitro tests confirmed that a few of the cytomegalovirus-associated TCR beta chains recognize cytomegalovirus antigens. Across donors, most TCR sequences were observed very rarely, whereas some public TCRs were present in many individuals. A further reported finding was that TCR beta sequences accurately predicted the HLA-A and HLA-B alleles for most subjects in the first cohort. In a later analysis, several top co-occurrence clusters were reported to appear linked to parvovirus B19, influenza, CMV and Epstein-Barr virus. Compared with the 666-donor mean, donors in an Asian-associated ancestry cluster had fewer N-insertions in productive TCRs, according to a later genetic analysis. In an earlier analysis of roughly 560 of the donors, most TCR beta V segments were observed in productive rearrangements about 90% or about 30% of the time, broadly matching IMGT annotations. The only immune exposure information available for the cohort was CMV serostatus. Because HLA typing was missing for some donors at each locus, association tests included only the typed subset. Sequencing depth was assumed to be roughly uniform across donors in the presence/absence analyses, though that assumption may not hold. In a later analysis, TCR association rates were found to vary across HLA loci, with the most associated TCRs seen for DRB1 alleles and the fewest for HLA-C alleles.

The cohort comprised 550 to 700 healthy bone marrow donors. At the time of sampling, every cohort member was nominally healthy, though immune exposures that went unrecorded were likely present. The donor tested CMV seropositive, placing the donor among the 250 to 350 seropositive members of the cohort. A peripheral blood sample was provided by each donor, and peripheral blood mononuclear cells were used for TCR beta sequencing. Genomic DNA was extracted from the blood cell samples with the Qiagen DNeasy Blood Extraction Kit. The table lists this clone with a few counts. What antigen it recognizes has not been identified. No per-base quality is available; no much larger clone lies one base away. For CDR1 and CDR2, the germline V gene (reference sequence) lists LNHNV and YYDKDF. V is cut by 0 bases and J by 7 bases, and the space between the germline ends is 13 bases. The CDR3 spans 14 residues, from the cysteine through the phenylalanine. The CDR3 DNA has 42 bases and is translated from base 1.

The library came from the immunoSEQ multiplex PCR assay. A mixture of 60 forward primers for TCR Vbeta segments and 13 reverse primers for TCR Jbeta segments was used in the multiplex PCR. The CDR3 region of rearranged TCR beta genes was amplified from genomic DNA by a multiplex PCR assay. The Illumina HiSeq System was used to sequence the amplified TCR beta libraries as 87-base-pair reads. The original pipeline was this. A later analysis counted approximately 74 million unique TCR beta chains across the 550 to 800 repertoires, and some 12 million of these chains were shared by at least two donors. To remove PCR and sequencing errors, raw reads were error-corrected and collapsed into unique sequences using a nearest-neighbor algorithm that merged closely related sequences. To assign V, D and J gene segments, CDR3 sequences were aligned to IMGT reference sequences. For a sequence to be retained, a match of at least six nucleotides was required to both a V gene segment and a J gene segment. Rearrangements were classified as productive when the CDR3 lacked stop codons and remained in frame with V and J, and all other rearrangements were classified as non-productive. Following IMGT convention, CDR3 was defined as the stretch from the second conserved V-encoded cysteine up to the conserved J-encoded phenylalanine. Sequences without an unambiguous match to a single V gene segment were excluded from the earlier analysis of about 600 of the donors. An earlier analysis of roughly 590 of the donors called V segments functional above 56.7% productive rearrangements and segregating when the between-donor standard deviation exceeded 5%. To diagnose cytomegalovirus status from the catalog of TCR beta chain sequences, a statistical classification framework was built. In a later analysis, TCR nucleotide sequences were compared against IMGT/GENE-DB human TR gene sequences so that V and J genes could be assigned. The TCRdist pipeline was used in a later analysis to assign CDR3 sequences and most-parsimonious VDJ recombination scenarios. A later analysis defined each TCR beta chain by its CDR3 amino acid sequence plus V-gene family, and excluded reads lacking a unique V-gene family. To address suspected cross-contamination and a sequencing artifact, a later analysis removed some 620 highly shared, low-generation-probability nucleotide sequences. In a later analysis, a clonal expansion index was calculated for each public chain from normalized within-repertoire ranks of inferred template counts. A later analysis computed generation probabilities with a VDJ recombination model fitted to out-of-frame rearrangements, and checked the results against IGoR. In a later analysis, TCR-TCR, TCR-HLA and TCR-CMV co-occurrence was scored with hypergeometric tests, and a repertoire-size bias correction was applied to TCR pairs. In a later analysis, false discovery rates were estimated by permuting HLA or CMV assignments 20 times. In a later analysis, co-occurring TCRs were grouped using DBSCAN, with TCRdist sequence similarity added in when clustering inside HLA-allele-positive subsets. Repertoires with fewer than 30,000 or more than 120,000 public chains were left out of co-occurrence clustering, as were four to six repertoires with anomalous nucleotide sharing. In TCRdb, the immuneACCESS table is reduced to in-frame sequences with V and J assigned. These tables do not hold every clone; where another copy was compared, an unresolved V gene accounts for under half, and the others remain unexplained. The DNA gave D and trimming, while V, J and clone size come from that table. This sample lists around 92,000 clones; approximately 84% were detected once. The ten top clones hold roughly 1.3% of the sample.

The TCR originated in a girl aged 2-10 years in good health and CMV-seropositive. The chain couples TRBV15 to TRBJ2-7; 6 matching bases give a weak D call of TRBD1. Sequenced input: PBMCs. The nucleotide sequence reads TGTGCCACCAGCAGAGATCGTACAGGGAAAGAGCAGTACTTC. Its protein reads: CATSRDRTGKEQYF.